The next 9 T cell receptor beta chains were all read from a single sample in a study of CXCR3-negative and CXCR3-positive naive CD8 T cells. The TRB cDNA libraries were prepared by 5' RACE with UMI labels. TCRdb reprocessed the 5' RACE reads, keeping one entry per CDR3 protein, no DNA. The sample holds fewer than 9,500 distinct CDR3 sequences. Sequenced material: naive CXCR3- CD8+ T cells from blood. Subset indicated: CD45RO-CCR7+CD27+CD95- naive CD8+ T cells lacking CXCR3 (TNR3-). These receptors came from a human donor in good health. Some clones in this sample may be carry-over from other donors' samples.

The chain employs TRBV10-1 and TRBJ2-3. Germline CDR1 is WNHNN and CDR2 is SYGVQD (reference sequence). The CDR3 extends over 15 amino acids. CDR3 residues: CASSENRRSTDTQYF.

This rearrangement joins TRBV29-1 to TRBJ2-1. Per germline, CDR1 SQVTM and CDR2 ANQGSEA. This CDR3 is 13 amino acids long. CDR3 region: CSMRTASYNEQFF.

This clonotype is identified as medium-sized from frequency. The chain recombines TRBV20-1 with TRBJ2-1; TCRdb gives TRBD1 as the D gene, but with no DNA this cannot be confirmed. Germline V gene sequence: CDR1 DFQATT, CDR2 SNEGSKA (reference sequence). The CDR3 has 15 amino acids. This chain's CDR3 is CSAEGDGSSYNEQFF.

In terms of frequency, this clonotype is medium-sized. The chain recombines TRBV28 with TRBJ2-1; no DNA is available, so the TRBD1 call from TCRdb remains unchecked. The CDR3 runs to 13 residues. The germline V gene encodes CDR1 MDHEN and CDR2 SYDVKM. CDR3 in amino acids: CASSRDRAGEQFF.

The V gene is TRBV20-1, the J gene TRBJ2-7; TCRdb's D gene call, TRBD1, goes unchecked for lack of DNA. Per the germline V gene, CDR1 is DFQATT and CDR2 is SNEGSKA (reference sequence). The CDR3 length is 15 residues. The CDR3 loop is CSARSGHSRFYEQYF.

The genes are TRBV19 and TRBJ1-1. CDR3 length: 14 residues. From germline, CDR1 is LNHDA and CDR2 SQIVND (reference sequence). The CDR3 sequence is CASSRVAMNTEAFF.

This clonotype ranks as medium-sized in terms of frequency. The CDR3 protein is CASSLVISREQYF. The chain employs TRBV12-3 or TRBV12-4 and TRBJ2-7. The CDR3 is 13 residues long.

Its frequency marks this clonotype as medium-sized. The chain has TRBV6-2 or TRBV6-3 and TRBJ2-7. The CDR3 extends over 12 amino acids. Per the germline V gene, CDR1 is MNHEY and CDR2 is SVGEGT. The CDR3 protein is CASSYKTYEQYF.

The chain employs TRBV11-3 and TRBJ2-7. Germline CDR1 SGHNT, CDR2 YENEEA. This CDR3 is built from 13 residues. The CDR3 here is CASSFGDSYEQYF.